The source of this TCR beta chain is a study of technical replicates of blood from several donors (TCRdb year 2017). The CDR3 goes from the cysteine to the phenylalanine over 15 residues. Only the CDR3 part of the read is kept: 45 bases, read in frame from the first base. Cut back by 0 bases and 7 bases, the V and J ends lie 16 bases apart. CDR1 and CDR2 are drawn from the germline V gene: MGHRA, YSYEKL. Note on this clone: This clone's antigen is unknown. Base qualities are missing; no much larger clone stands one base away.

Preparation of the library involved the immunoSEQ multiplex PCR assay. TCRdb holds this immuneACCESS table with in-frame rearrangements only. Some clones are missing; in checked studies, unresolved V genes explain under half, and the rest has no known cause. The sample has some 80,000 clones on record, about 92% of them singletons. The ten largest clones capture roughly 0.27% of the sample. The rearranged segments are TRBV4-1 and TRBJ2-7; the D gene is perhaps TRBD1, on 6 matching bases. The receptor was isolated from a human donor in good health. The material sequenced was T cells isolated from PBMCs. CDR3 region: CASSQEGTPAGEQYF. The DNA sequence is as follows: TGCGCCAGCAGCCAAGAAGGGACACCAGCCGGGGAGCAGTACTTC.